This section outlines one T cell receptor beta chain sequence together with its context. Input was approximately 2 ug genomic DNA, or all available if less. Primers: 60 V beta forward and 13 J beta reverse. Assay: immunoSEQ multiplex PCR; the TCRdb copy retains only in-frame clones and omits some. The table records around 83,000 clones, 85% of them present only once. Time point in this sample: after dendritic cell vaccination, including at tumor progression/relapse. The data are from a study of glioma-infiltrating T cells after dendritic cell vaccination. At the level of the study: Dendritic cell vaccination trial patients had either newly diagnosed or recurrent glioblastoma.

The CDR3 has 16 residues. The V segment lost 4 bases and the J segment 3 bases; nucleotides outside the gene matches: 12. Per germline, CDR1 SGHNT and CDR2 YYREEE (reference sequence). The rearrangement links TRBV5-4 to TRBJ1-1; 7 positions agree with TRBD1. This receptor was taken from a human donor with glioblastoma. Here the sequenced sample was blood, taken after dendritic cell vaccination. CDR3 amino acids: CASSRPATGTDTEAFF. Written as DNA, the CDR3 is TGTGCCAGCAGCCGTCCCGCGACAGGGACGGACACTGAAGCTTTCTTT.